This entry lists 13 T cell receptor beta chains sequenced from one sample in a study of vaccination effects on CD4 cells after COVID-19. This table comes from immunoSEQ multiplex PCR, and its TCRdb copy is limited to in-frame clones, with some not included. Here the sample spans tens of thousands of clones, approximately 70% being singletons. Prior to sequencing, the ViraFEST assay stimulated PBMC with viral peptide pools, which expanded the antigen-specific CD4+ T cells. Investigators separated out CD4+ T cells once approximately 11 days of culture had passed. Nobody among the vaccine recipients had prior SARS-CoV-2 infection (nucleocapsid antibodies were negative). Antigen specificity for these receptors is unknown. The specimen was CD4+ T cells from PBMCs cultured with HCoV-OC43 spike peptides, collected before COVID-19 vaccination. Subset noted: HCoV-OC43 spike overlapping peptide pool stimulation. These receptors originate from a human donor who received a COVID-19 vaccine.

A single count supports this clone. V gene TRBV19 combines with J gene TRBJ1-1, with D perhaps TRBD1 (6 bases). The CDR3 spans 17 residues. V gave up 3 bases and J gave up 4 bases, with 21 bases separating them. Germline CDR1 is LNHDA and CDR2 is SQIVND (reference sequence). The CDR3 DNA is TGTGCCAGTAGTATCCCCAGAATGACAGGTTTTTTCACTGAAGCTTTCTTT. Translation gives CASSIPRMTGFFTEAFF.

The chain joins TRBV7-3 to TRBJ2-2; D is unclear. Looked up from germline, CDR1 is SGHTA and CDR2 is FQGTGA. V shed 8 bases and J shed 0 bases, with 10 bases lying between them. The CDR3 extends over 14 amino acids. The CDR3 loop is CASQPGSNTGELFF. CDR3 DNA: TGTGCCAGCCAGCCCGGCTCGAACACCGGGGAGCTGTTTTTT.

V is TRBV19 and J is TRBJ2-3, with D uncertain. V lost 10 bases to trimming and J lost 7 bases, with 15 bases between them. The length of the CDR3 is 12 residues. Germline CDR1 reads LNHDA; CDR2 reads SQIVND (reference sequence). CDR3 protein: CATSARWNTQYF. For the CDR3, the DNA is TGTGCCACCTCAGCACGGTGGAATACGCAGTATTTT.

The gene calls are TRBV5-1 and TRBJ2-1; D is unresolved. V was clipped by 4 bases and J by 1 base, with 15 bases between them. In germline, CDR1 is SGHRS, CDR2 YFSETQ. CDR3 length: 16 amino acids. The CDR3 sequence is CASSMEPTRSYNEQFF. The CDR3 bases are TGCGCCAGCAGCATGGAGCCAACAAGATCCTACAATGAGCAGTTCTTC.

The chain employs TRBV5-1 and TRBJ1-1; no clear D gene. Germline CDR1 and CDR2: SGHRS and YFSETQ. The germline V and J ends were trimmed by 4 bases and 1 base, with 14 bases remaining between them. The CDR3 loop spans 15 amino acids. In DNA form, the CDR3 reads TGCGCCAGCAGCGCGGACGGTGGAGGGAACACTGAAGCTTTCTTT. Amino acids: CASSADGGGNTEAFF. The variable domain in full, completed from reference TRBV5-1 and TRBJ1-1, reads KAGVTQTPRYLIKTRGQQVTLSCSPISGHRSVSWYQQTPGQGLQFLFEYFSETQRNKGNFPGRFSGRQFSNSRSEMNVSTLELGDSALYLCASSADGGGNTEAFFGQGTRLTVV.

The CDR3 DNA is TGTGCCAGCAGCTTAATCTACACCGCGAACACCGGGGAGCTGTTTTTT. Residues: CASSLIYTANTGELFF. The chain recombines TRBV2 with TRBJ2-2; D is undetermined. V was cut by 6 bases and J by 0 bases, with 14 bases left in between. Germline values: CDR1 SNHLY, CDR2 FYNNEI. CDR3 length: 16 amino acids.

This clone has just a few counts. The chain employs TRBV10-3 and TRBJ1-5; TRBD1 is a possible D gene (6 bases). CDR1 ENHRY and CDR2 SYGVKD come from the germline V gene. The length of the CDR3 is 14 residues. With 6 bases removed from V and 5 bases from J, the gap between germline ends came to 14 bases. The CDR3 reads CAISATGTDQPQHF. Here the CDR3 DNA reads TGTGCCATCAGCGCCACAGGGACGGATCAGCCCCAGCATTTT.

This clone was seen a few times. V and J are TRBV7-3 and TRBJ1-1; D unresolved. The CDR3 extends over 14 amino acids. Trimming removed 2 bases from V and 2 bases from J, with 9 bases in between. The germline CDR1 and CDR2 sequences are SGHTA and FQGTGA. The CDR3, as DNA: TGTGCCAGCAGCTTATACGATTATAACACTGAAGCTTTCTTT. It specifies CASSLYDYNTEAFF.

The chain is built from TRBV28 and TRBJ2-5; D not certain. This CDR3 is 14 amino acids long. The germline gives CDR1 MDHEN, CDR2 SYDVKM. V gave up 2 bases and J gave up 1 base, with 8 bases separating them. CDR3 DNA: TGTGCCAGCAGTTTAATGGGTCCCCAAGAGACCCAGTACTTC. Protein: CASSLMGPQETQYF.

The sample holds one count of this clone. This CDR3 is CASSLPPVGTQYF. In nucleotides, the CDR3 is TGCGCCAGCAGCTTGCCCCCGGTGGGGACCCAGTACTTC. The V and J genes are TRBV5-1 and TRBJ2-5, with D unclear. V dropped 1 base and J dropped 7 bases, with 11 bases sitting between them. The CDR3 spans 13 residues. The V gene's germline CDR1 is SGHRS and CDR2 YFSETQ.

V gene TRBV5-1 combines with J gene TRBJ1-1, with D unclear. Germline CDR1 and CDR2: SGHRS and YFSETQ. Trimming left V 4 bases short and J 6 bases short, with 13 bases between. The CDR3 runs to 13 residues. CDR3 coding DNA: TGCGCCAGCAGCCTAAACCGGGGTTCTGAAGCTTTCTTT. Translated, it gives CASSLNRGSEAFF.

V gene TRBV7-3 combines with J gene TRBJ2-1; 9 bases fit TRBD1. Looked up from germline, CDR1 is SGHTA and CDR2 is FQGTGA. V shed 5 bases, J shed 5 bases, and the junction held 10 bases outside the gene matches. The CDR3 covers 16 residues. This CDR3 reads CASSPQTGGGNNEQFF. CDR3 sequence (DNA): TGTGCCAGCAGCCCCCAGACAGGGGGGGGAAACAATGAGCAGTTCTTC. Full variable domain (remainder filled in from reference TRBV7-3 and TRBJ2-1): GAGVSQTPSNKVTEKGKYVELRCDPISGHTALYWYRQSLGQGPEFLIYFQGTGAADDSGLPNDRFFAVRPEGSVSTLKIQRTERGDSAVYLCASSPQTGGGNNEQFFGPGTRLTVL.

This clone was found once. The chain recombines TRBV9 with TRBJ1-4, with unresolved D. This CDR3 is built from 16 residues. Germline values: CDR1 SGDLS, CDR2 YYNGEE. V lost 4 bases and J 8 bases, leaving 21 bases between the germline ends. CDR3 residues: CASSPFGRGGYEKLFF. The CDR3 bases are TGTGCCAGCAGCCCTTTTGGGCGGGGAGGGTACGAAAAACTGTTTTTT.